This T cell receptor beta chain was captured in a study of T cell repertoires in cytomegalovirus infection. The CDR3 sequence is 17 residues long. The V end lost 1 base, the J end lost 0 bases, and 14 bases lay between the germline ends. CDR1 is SGHTA and CDR2 is FQGNSA in the germline V gene. TCRdb recomputed calls from the reads with MiXCR, one row per CDR3 protein. The data contain about 920,000 distinct CDR3 sequences, about a third of them singletons. This clonotype was seen repeatedly, ten times or more. What it binds is unknown. This clonotype was obtained from a human donor in good health (CMV status not recorded). Some clones in this sample may be carry-over from other donors' samples. Sequencing was performed on cultured CD8+ T cells from PBMCs, taken from culture after CMV antigen stimulation. The chain carries TRBV7-2 and TRBJ2-3, with D maybe TRBD1 (6 bases). CDR3 sequence: CASSLGVQGSSTDTQYF. DNA for the CDR3: TGTGCCAGCAGCTTAGGGGTACAGGGATCTAGCACAGATACGCAGTATTTT.